The 8 T cell receptor beta chains below all came from one sample that was sequenced in a study of control samples from healthy donors and cancer patients. Sequencing was performed with immunoSEQ multiplex PCR; in TCRdb, only in-frame clones are kept and a portion is missing. The profile shows approximately 90,000 clones, about 88% of them singletons. Sequenced sample: blood. These receptors all come from a woman between 70 and 85 years old in good health.

The chain has TRBV9 and TRBJ1-1; D perhaps matches TRBD1 (6 bases). Trimming took off 4 bases at V and 1 base at J, with 8 bases between the two ends. The CDR3 spans 13 residues. The germline CDR1 and CDR2 sequences are SGDLS and YYNGEE. CDR3: CASSRTANTEAFF. Here the CDR3 DNA reads TGTGCCAGCAGCAGGACAGCGAACACTGAAGCTTTCTTT.

The chain joins TRBV7-2 to TRBJ2-7; TRBD2 agrees at 10 bases. J gave up 7 bases and V 5 bases, and 11 bases lay outside the gene matches. CDR1 and CDR2 from the germline V gene are SGHTA and FQGNSA. This CDR3 is 15 amino acids long. The CDR3 DNA reads as TGTGCCAGCAGCGTCCCTCTAGCGGGAGTAGGTGAGCAGTACTTC. Translating it yields CASSVPLAGVGEQYF.

V is TRBV5-1 and J is TRBJ2-1; 15 positions agree with TRBD2. With 4 bases clipped from V and 3 bases from J, the junction kept 8 bases outside the gene matches. Per germline, CDR1 SGHRS and CDR2 YFSETQ. There are 18 residues in the CDR3. Here the CDR3 reads CASSTGTSGRPSYNEQFF. CDR3 sequence (DNA): TGCGCCAGCAGCACCGGGACTAGCGGGAGGCCGAGCTACAATGAGCAGTTCTTC.

This chain joins TRBV29-1 and TRBJ1-1; D is perhaps TRBD1 (5 bases). Trimming removed 4 bases at V and 1 base at J, with 10 bases between. CDR3 length: 13 amino acids. Germline V gives CDR1 SQVTM, CDR2 ANQGSEA. Here the CDR3 reads CSVGGRANTEAFF. In DNA form, the CDR3 reads TGCAGCGTTGGGGGCAGGGCGAACACTGAAGCTTTCTTT.

The J gene is TRBJ1-5, the V gene TRBV6-2 or TRBV6-3; the D is unclear. The CDR3 totals 13 residues. Germline assignment: CDR1 MNHEY and CDR2 SVGEGT. Trimming took 6 bases from V and 5 from J, leaving 11 bases between them. The CDR3 protein is CASSRALDQPQHF. As DNA, the CDR3 is TGTGCCAGCAGCCGGGCGCTTGATCAGCCCCAGCATTTT.

This clone was seen once. CDR3 coding DNA: TGTGCCAGCAGCCGAAACAGGGAGGTGGGCACTGAAGCTTTCTTT. It encodes CASSRNREVGTEAFF. The V gene is TRBV11-2, the J gene TRBJ1-1; D possibly corresponds to TRBD1 (6 bases). Deletions cut 5 bases from V and 4 bases from J, with 17 bases between. In germline, CDR1 is SGHAT, CDR2 FQNNGV. The CDR3 is made up of 15 amino acids.

This clone was seen once. The rearrangement uses TRBV13 and TRBJ1-6, with a possible D match to TRBD1 (5 bases). CDR3 size: 18 residues. Deletions cut 0 bases from V and 9 bases from J, with 21 bases between. Germline values: CDR1 PRHDT, CDR2 FYEKMQ (reference sequence). The CDR3 here is CASSLGGGNPIIPSPLHF. The CDR3 DNA reads TGTGCCAGCAGCTTAGGGGGGGGGAACCCAATAATTCCTTCACCCCTCCACTTT.

The genes are TRBV2 and TRBJ1-2, with TRBD1 as a possible D gene (5 bases). Germline CDR1 SNHLY, CDR2 FYNNEI. The CDR3 length is 12 residues. V was trimmed by 7 bases and J by 2 bases, leaving 8 bases between them. Here the CDR3 reads CASTRGNYGYTF. CDR3 bases: TGTGCCAGCACTCGGGGGAACTATGGCTACACCTTC.